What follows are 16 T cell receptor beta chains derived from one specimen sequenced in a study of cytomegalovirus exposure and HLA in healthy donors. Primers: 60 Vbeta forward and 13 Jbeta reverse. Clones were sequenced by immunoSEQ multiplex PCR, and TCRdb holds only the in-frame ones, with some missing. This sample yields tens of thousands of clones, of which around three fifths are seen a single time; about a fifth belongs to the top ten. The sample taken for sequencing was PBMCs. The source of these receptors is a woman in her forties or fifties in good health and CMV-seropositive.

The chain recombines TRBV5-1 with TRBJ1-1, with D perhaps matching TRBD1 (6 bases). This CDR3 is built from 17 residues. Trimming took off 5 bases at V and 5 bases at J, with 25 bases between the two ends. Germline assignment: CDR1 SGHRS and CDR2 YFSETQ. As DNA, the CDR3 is TGCGCCAGCAGGTTCATGGCGACAGGATCTTTTGAAACTGAAGCTTTCTTT. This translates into CASRFMATGSFETEAFF.

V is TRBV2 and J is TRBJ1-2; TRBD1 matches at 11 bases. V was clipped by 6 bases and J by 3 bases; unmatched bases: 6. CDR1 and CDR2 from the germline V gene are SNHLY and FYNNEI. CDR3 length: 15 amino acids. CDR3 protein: CASSYTGQGDYGYTF. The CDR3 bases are TGTGCCAGCAGCTATACGGGACAGGGGGACTATGGCTACACCTTC.

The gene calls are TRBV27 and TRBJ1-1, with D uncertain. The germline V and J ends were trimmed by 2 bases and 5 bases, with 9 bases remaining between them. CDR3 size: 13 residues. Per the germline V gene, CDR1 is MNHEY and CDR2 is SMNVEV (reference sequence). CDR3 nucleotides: TGTGCCAGCAGTTTAAAGGGAGAGACTGAAGCTTTCTTT. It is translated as CASSLKGETEAFF.

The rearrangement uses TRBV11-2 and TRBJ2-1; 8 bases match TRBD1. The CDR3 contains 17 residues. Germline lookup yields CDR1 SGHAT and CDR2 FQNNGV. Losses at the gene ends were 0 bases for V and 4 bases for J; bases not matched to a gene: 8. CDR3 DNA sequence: TGTGCCAGCAGCTTAGATATGCGGACAGGGCATTACAATGAGCAGTTCTTC. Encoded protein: CASSLDMRTGHYNEQFF.

In DNA form, the CDR3 reads TGCGCCAGCAGCCTACGGGACAAGGGTGGCTACACCTTC. Its protein is CASSLRDKGGYTF. The V call is TRBV4-3, the J call TRBJ1-2; weak D call: TRBD1 (6 bases). Deletions cut 4 bases from V and 7 bases from J, with 13 bases between. The CDR3 is 13 amino acids. The germline CDR1 and CDR2 sequences are LGHNA and YSLEER.

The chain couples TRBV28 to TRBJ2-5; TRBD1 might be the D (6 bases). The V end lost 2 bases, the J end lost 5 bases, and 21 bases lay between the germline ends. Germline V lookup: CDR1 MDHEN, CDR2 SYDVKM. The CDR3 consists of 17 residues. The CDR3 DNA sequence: TGTGCCAGCAGTTTAAGGCCCACACACAGGGTAGGGGAGACCCAGTACTTC. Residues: CASSLRPTHRVGETQYF.

The CDR3 here is CASSYSSAGGKNEQFF. Here the CDR3 DNA reads TGTGCCAGCAGTTACTCCTCAGCGGGGGGAAAAAATGAGCAGTTCTTC. The chain joins TRBV6-5 to TRBJ2-1; TRBD2 agrees at 9 bases. There are 16 residues in the CDR3. The germline gives CDR1 MNHEY, CDR2 SVGAGI. V trimming: 0 bases; J trimming: 7 bases; junction bases outside the gene matches: 7.

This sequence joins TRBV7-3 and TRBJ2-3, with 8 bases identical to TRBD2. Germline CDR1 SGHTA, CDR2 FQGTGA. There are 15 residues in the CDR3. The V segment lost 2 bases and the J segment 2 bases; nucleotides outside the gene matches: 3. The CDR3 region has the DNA TGTGCCAGCAGCTTAGCGGGGGGCCCCACAGATACGCAGTATTTT. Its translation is CASSLAGGPTDTQYF.

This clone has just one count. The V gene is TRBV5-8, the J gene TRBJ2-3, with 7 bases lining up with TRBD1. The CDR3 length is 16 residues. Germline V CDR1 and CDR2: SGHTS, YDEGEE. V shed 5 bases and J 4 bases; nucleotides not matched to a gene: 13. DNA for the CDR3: TGTGCCAGCAGTCGCCCGAGACAGGGTCTCGCAGATACGCAGTATTTT. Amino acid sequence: CASSRPRQGLADTQYF.

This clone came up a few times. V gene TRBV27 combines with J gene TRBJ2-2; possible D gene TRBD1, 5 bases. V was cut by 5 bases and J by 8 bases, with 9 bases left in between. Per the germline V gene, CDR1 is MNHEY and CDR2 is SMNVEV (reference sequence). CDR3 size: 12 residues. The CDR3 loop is CASSLRVGELFF. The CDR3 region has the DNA TGTGCCAGCAGTCTCAGGGTGGGGGAGCTGTTTTTT.

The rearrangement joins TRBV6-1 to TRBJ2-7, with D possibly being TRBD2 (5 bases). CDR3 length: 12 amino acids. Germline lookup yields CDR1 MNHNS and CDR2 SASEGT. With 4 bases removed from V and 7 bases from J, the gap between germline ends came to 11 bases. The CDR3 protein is CASSGPGREQYF. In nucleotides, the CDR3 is TGTGCCAGCAGTGGTCCGGGAAGGGAGCAGTACTTC.

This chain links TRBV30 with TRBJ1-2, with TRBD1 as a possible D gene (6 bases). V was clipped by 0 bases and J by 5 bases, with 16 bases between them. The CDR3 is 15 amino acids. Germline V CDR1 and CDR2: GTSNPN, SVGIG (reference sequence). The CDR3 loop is CAWSVRNREMYGYTF. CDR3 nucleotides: TGTGCCTGGAGTGTACGGAACAGGGAAATGTATGGCTACACCTTC. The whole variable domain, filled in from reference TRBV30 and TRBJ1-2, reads SQTIHQWPATLVQPVGSPLSLECTVEGTSNPNLYWYRQAAGRGLQLLFYSVGIGQISSEVPQNLSASRPQDRQFILSSKKLLLSDSGFYLCAWSVRNREMYGYTFGSGTRLTVV.

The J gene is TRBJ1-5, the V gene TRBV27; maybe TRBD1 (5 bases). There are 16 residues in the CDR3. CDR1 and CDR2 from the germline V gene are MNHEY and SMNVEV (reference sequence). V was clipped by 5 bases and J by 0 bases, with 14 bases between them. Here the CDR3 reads CASSPGRDFSNQPQHF. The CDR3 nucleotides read TGTGCCAGCAGTCCGGGCAGGGATTTTAGCAATCAGCCCCAGCATTTT.

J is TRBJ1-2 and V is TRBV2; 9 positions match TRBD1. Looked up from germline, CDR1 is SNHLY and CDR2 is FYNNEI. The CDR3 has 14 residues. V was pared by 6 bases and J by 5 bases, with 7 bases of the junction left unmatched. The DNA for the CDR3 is TGTGCCAGCAGAGCAACAGGGGGCGGGTATGGCTACACCTTC. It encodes CASRATGGGYGYTF. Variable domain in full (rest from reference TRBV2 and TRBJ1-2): EPEVTQTPSHQVTQMGQEVILRCVPISNHLYFYWYRQILGQKVEFLVSFYNNEISEKSEIFDDQFSVERPDGSNFTLKIRSTKLEDSAMYFCASRATGGGYGYTFGSGTRLTVV.

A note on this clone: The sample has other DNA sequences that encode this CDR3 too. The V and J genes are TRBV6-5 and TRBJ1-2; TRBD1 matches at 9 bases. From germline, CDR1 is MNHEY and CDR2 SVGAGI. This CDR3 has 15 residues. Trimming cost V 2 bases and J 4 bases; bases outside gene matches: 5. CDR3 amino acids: CASSYGQGLGYGYTF. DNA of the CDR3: TGTGCCAGCAGTTACGGACAGGGGCTGGGCTATGGCTACACCTTC.

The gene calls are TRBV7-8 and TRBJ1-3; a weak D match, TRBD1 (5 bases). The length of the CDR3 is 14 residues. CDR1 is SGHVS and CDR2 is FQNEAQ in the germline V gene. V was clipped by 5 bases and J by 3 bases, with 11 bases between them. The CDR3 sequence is CASSRGGFGNTIYF. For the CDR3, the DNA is TGTGCCAGCAGCCGTGGGGGGTTTGGAAACACCATATATTTT.